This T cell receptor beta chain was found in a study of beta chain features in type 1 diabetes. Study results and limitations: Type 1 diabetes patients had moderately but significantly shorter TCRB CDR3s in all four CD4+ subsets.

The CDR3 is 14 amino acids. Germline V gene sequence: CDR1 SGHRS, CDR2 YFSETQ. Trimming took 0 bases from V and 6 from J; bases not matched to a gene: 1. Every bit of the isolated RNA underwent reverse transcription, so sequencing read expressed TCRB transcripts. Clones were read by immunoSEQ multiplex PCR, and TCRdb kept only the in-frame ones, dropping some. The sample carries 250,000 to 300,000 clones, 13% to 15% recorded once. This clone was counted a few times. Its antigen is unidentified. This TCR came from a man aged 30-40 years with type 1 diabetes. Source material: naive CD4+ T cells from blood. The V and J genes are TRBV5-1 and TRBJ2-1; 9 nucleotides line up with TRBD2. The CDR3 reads CASSLGTSANEQFF. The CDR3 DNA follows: TGCGCCAGCAGCTTGGGGACTAGCGCCAATGAGCAGTTCTTC.